This T cell receptor beta chain is drawn from a study of glioma-infiltrating T cells. General study results and limits: Tissue and blood shared very few CDR3 sequences. Above-expected tissue-blood divergence occurred in all gliomas, most in low-grade ones.

Using RNA template, CDR3s of TCR alpha and beta were amplified with iRepertoire arm-PCR. One entry per CDR3 protein results from TCRdb running MiXCR on the multiplex PCR reads. The sample shows about 110,000 distinct CDR3 sequences, less than 30% of them seen only once. There are many counts of this clonotype. Its antigen is still unknown. The CDR3 contains 14 residues. The V and J ends lost 0 bases and 1 base respectively, with 6 bases between them. Germline lookup yields CDR1 SGHTA and CDR2 FQGNSA. The gene calls are TRBV7-2 and TRBJ2-5; D remains ambiguous. Source material: glioma tissue, nonneoplastic brain tissue, or PBMCs (not recorded which). The clonotype was recovered from a human donor with low-grade glioma or glioblastoma, undergoing nonglioma brain surgery, or in good health (not recorded which). The CDR3 spells CASSLARFQETQYF. DNA of the CDR3: TGTGCCAGCAGCTTAGCACGCTTCCAAGAGACCCAGTACTTC.